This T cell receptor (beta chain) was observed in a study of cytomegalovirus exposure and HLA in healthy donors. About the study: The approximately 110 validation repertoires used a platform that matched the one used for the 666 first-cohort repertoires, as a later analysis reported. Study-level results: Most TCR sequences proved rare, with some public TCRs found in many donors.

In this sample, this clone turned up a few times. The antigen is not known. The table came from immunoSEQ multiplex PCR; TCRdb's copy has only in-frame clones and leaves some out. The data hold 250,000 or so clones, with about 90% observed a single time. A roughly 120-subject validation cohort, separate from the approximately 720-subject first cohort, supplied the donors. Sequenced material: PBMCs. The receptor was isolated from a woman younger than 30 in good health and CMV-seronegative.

This chain's CDR3 is CSARVGEQYF. In DNA, the CDR3 is TGCAGTGCTAGAGTCGGGGAGCAGTACTTC. V is TRBV20-1 and J is TRBJ2-7; D remains ambiguous. CDR1 is DFQATT, CDR2 SNEGSKA, per germline (reference sequence). With 1 base removed from V and 7 bases from J, the gap between germline ends came to 5 bases. This CDR3 is 10 amino acids long.